The 3 T cell receptor beta chains listed next were all sequenced from one sample in a study of CXCR3-negative and CXCR3-positive naive CD8 T cells (dated by TCRdb to between 2018 and 2020). Results the study describes overall, beyond this receptor: Compared with CXCR3-negative naive cells, CXCR3-positive naive cells had TRB CDR3s with higher hydrophobicity (lower Kidera factor 4), lower energy, and higher strength and volume indices.

TCRdb lists the instrument as NextSeq 550. The Human TCR Profiling Kit (MiLaboratory) was used to prepare UMI-labeled 5' RACE TRB cDNA libraries. TCRdb reprocessed the reads; each CDR3 protein sequence makes one entry, and DNA is unavailable. Per the sample table, the count is some 99,000 distinct CDR3 sequences. Clones ranked in the top ten supply 0.85% to 1.4% of the sample. Their antigens are not known. The sequencing input was naive CXCR3+ CD8+ T cells from blood. What the cell subset or site label conveys for this sample: CD45RO-CCR7+CD27+CD95- naive CD8+ T cells expressing CXCR3 (TNR3+). All receptors come from a human donor in good health. Some clones in this sample may be carry-over from other donors' samples.

V and J are TRBV9 and TRBJ2-1. Per the germline V gene, CDR1 is SGDLS and CDR2 is YYNGEE. The CDR3 is 14 residues long. The CDR3 region is CASSVVRTSNEQFF.

The chain recombines TRBV4-3 with TRBJ2-1. This CDR3 comprises 16 residues. Germline values: CDR1 LGHNA, CDR2 YSLEER. This CDR3 reads CASSQEIGSSYNEQFF.

The rearrangement links TRBV12-3 or TRBV12-4 to TRBJ2-1; TCRdb's D gene call, TRBD1, goes unchecked for lack of DNA. CDR3 length equals 15 residues. CDR3 amino acids: CASSSDRGIYNEQFF.